The 24 T cell receptor beta chains given below trace back to one sample, sequenced in a study of blood T cell repertoires in COVID-19. Here immunoSEQ multiplex PCR was the method, and the copy in TCRdb shows in-frame clones only, minus some. Of about 220,000 clones listed, just over 85% are singletons. The sequencing input was PBMCs or T cells enriched from blood (not recorded which). The receptors were sampled from a woman aged 45 to 65 with acute COVID-19.

The CDR3 reads CASSPGQGSEKLFF. CDR3 nucleotide sequence: TGTGCCAGCTCACCTGGACAGGGGAGCGAAAAACTGTTTTTT. The gene calls are TRBV18 and TRBJ1-4; TRBD1 agrees at 9 bases. V lost 3 bases to trimming and J lost 8 bases; unmatched junction nucleotides: 4. There are 14 residues in the CDR3. In germline, CDR1 is KGHSH, CDR2 LQKENI.

This chain joins TRBV5-4 and TRBJ2-3; 8 nucleotides line up with TRBD2. Losses at the gene ends were 3 bases for V and 2 bases for J; bases not matched to a gene: 8. The CDR3 is made up of 16 amino acids. Germline values: CDR1 SGHNT, CDR2 YYREEE (reference sequence). CDR3: CASSSRAGESTDTQYF. For the CDR3, the DNA is TGTGCCAGCAGCTCCAGAGCGGGAGAGTCCACAGATACGCAGTATTTT.

The rearrangement joins TRBV19 to TRBJ1-1; D remains ambiguous. The V end lost 3 bases, the J end lost 1 base, and 9 bases lay between the germline ends. CDR3 length equals 14 residues. Germline CDR1 LNHDA, CDR2 SQIVND (reference sequence). The DNA for the CDR3 is TGTGCCAGTAGTATTCAAAAGCCGAACACTGAAGCTTTCTTT. The encoded protein is CASSIQKPNTEAFF.

The V and J genes are TRBV11-2 and TRBJ2-1; 15 bases map to TRBD2. The germline CDR1 and CDR2 sequences are SGHAT and FQNNGV. The V gene end was trimmed by 5 bases and the J gene end by 5 bases; junction bases not matched to a gene: 4. This CDR3 is 16 amino acids long. The CDR3 loop is CASSTGLAGGHNEQFF. As DNA, the CDR3 is TGTGCCAGCAGCACGGGACTAGCGGGAGGACACAATGAGCAGTTCTTC. Complete variable domain (other parts from reference TRBV11-2 and TRBJ2-1): EAGVAQSPRYKIIEKRQSVAFWCNPISGHATLYWYQQILGQGPKLLIQFQNNGVVDDSQLPKDRFSAERLKGVDSTLKIQPAKLEDSAVYLCASSTGLAGGHNEQFFGPGTRLTVL.

The rearrangement joins TRBV19 to TRBJ2-2; TRBD1 matches at 9 bases. Germline loops: CDR1 LNHDA, CDR2 SQIVND (reference sequence). This CDR3 has 15 amino acids. V lost 10 bases, J lost 5 bases, and 11 bases stayed unmatched. The CDR3 DNA reads as TGTGCCACCCAACCGGGACAGGGAGGGACCGGGGAGCTGTTTTTT. Encoded protein: CATQPGQGGTGELFF.

The chain recombines TRBV6-5 with TRBJ1-1; D perhaps matches TRBD1 (5 bases). V was trimmed by 2 bases and J by 4 bases, leaving 14 bases between them. The CDR3 has 15 amino acids. Germline lookup yields CDR1 MNHEY and CDR2 SVGAGI. The CDR3 is CASSYSIQGSTEAFF. The CDR3 DNA reads as TGTGCCAGCAGTTACAGTATTCAGGGTAGCACTGAAGCTTTCTTT.

The chain uses TRBV7-8 and TRBJ2-3, with 8 bases identical to TRBD1. Germline trimming cut 2 bases from V and 1 base from J; bases unmatched to any gene: 2. Germline-derived CDR1 and CDR2 are SGHVS and FQNEAQ. This CDR3 is built from 15 residues. CDR3: CASSLMTGGTDTQYF. CDR3 bases: TGTGCCAGCAGCTTAATGACAGGGGGCACAGATACGCAGTATTTT.

The rearrangement links TRBV15 to TRBJ2-7; no definite D call. CDR3 length equals 18 residues. From germline, CDR1 is LNHNV and CDR2 YYDKDF (reference sequence). Deletions cut 0 bases from V and 1 base from J, with 19 bases between. CDR3 sequence reads: CATSRELMIAALSYEQYF. CDR3 DNA sequence: TGTGCCACCAGCAGAGAATTAATGATAGCCGCCCTTTCCTACGAGCAGTACTTC.

The V call is TRBV4-1, the J call TRBJ2-7; D is possibly TRBD1 (6 bases). V was trimmed by 1 base and J by 2 bases, leaving 15 bases between them. Germline CDR1 is MGHRA and CDR2 is YSYEKL. This CDR3 comprises 16 residues. The CDR3 nucleotides are TGCGCCAGCAGCCAAGGTGACAGGCTACATCCCTACGAGCAGTACTTC. This gives the protein CASSQGDRLHPYEQYF.

The rearrangement uses TRBV5-4 and TRBJ2-3; the D gene is possibly TRBD2 (6 bases). The CDR3 extends over 15 amino acids. The germline V gene encodes CDR1 SGHNT and CDR2 YYREEE (reference sequence). Trimming stripped 1 base from V and 0 bases from J, with 9 bases between. The CDR3: CASSLWAGSTDTQYF. CDR3 nucleotide sequence: TGTGCCAGCAGCTTGTGGGCGGGGAGCACAGATACGCAGTATTTT.

This chain joins TRBV2 and TRBJ1-6; 7 nucleotides match TRBD1. The CDR3 loop spans 14 amino acids. Trimming cost V 8 bases and J 8 bases; bases outside gene matches: 9. CDR1 and CDR2 (germline): SNHLY, FYNNEI. The CDR3 region has the DNA TGTGCCAGCGCCGGAGACAGGGCGTATTCACCCCTCCACTTT. It is translated as CASAGDRAYSPLHF.

This chain uses TRBV27 with TRBJ1-5; D not resolved. Trimming took 0 bases from V and 8 from J, leaving 5 bases between them. From germline, CDR1 is MNHEY and CDR2 SMNVEV (reference sequence). The CDR3 extends over 12 amino acids. The CDR3: CASSLSGEPQHF. Here the CDR3 DNA reads TGTGCCAGCAGTTTATCCGGGGAGCCCCAGCATTTT.

This clone was seen just once. This chain uses TRBV7-3 with TRBJ2-6; 7 bases are shared with TRBD1. V shed 4 bases, J shed 4 bases, and the junction held 7 bases outside the gene matches. The germline V gene has CDR1 SGHTA and CDR2 FQGTGA. The CDR3 has 16 amino acids. The CDR3 bases are TGTGCCAGCAGCTCAACAGGGGTGGCCGGGGCCAACGTCCTGACTTTC. Its translation is CASSSTGVAGANVLTF. Full variable domain (outside the CDR3, taken from reference TRBV7-3 and TRBJ2-6): GAGVSQTPSNKVTEKGKYVELRCDPISGHTALYWYRQSLGQGPEFLIYFQGTGAADDSGLPNDRFFAVRPEGSVSTLKIQRTERGDSAVYLCASSSTGVAGANVLTFGAGSRLTVL.

This chain uses TRBV18 with TRBJ2-1, with 7 positions matching TRBD2. CDR3 length equals 15 residues. CDR1 is KGHSH, CDR2 LQKENI, per germline. V shed 5 bases, J shed 4 bases, and the junction held 8 bases outside the gene matches. In DNA form, the CDR3 reads TGTGCCAGCTCAGGGGACTACATTTTTTACAATGAGCAGTTCTTC. The encoded protein is CASSGDYIFYNEQFF.

As concerns this clone: Other DNA sequences in the sample encode the same CDR3. The chain joins TRBV5-1 to TRBJ2-1; 12 positions match TRBD2. The ends lost 4 bases at V and 3 bases at J; junction bases unmatched: 2. The CDR3 spans 15 residues. CDR1 is SGHRS, CDR2 YFSETQ, per germline. The CDR3 DNA reads as TGCGCCAGCAGCCTGACTAGCGGGAGCTACAATGAGCAGTTCTTC. Translated: CASSLTSGSYNEQFF.

The chain links TRBV7-2 to TRBJ1-3, with TRBD1 matching 8 bases. Germline V lookup: CDR1 SGHTA, CDR2 FQGNSA. The CDR3 extends over 18 amino acids. V was clipped by 5 bases and J by 1 base; unmatched bases: 13. The CDR3 protein is CASSQRTGRGGSGNTIYF. The CDR3 DNA reads TGTGCCAGCAGCCAACGGACAGGGAGGGGAGGGTCTGGAAACACCATATATTTT.

The chain links TRBV3-1 (or the pseudogene TRBV3-2) to TRBJ2-7, with TRBD2 identical over 13 bases. Looked up from germline, CDR1 is LGHDT and CDR2 is YNNKEL (reference sequence). V lost 1 base, J lost 2 bases, and 5 bases stayed unmatched. This CDR3 has 17 amino acids. The CDR3 loop is CASSQVRTSGGPYEQYF. The CDR3 DNA reads as TGTGCCAGCAGCCAAGTTAGGACTAGCGGGGGTCCCTACGAGCAGTACTTC.

This sequence joins TRBV24-1 and TRBJ1-2, with TRBD1 matching 9 bases. The CDR3 is 16 residues long. Germline V lookup: CDR1 KGHDR, CDR2 SFDVKD. The trim removed 3 bases at V and 4 bases at J, leaving 8 bases unmatched. CDR3 in amino acids: CATSDPGTGIGYGYTF. For the CDR3, the DNA is TGTGCCACCAGTGATCCCGGGACAGGGATTGGCTATGGCTACACCTTC.

The rearrangement joins TRBV3-1 (or the pseudogene TRBV3-2) to TRBJ2-3; possible D gene TRBD2, 7 bases. In germline, CDR1 is LGHDT, CDR2 YNNKEL (reference sequence). This CDR3 comprises 16 residues. V was shortened by 4 bases and J by 2 bases, with 16 bases between the two germline ends. The CDR3 here is CASSRAGRGYTDTQYF. The DNA of the CDR3 is TGTGCCAGCAGCCGTGCAGGGAGGGGGTACACAGATACGCAGTATTTT.

CDR3 protein: CASSDPQAGKNTEAFF. The CDR3 DNA follows: TGTGCCAGCAGTGACCCCCAGGCAGGGAAGAACACTGAAGCTTTCTTT. V and J are TRBV6-1 and TRBJ1-1, with a tentative D call TRBD1 (5 bases). The V and J ends lost 3 bases and 1 base respectively, with 15 bases between them. The V gene's germline CDR1 is MNHNS and CDR2 SASEGT. This CDR3 region has 16 residues.

The J gene is TRBJ2-7, the V gene TRBV4-3, with 9 bases that match TRBD1. There are 16 residues in the CDR3. Looked up from germline, CDR1 is LGHNA and CDR2 is YSLEER. After removal of 0 bases from V and 4 bases from J, the junction contained 7 bases not matched to a gene. This CDR3 reads CASSQDRGTGLYEQYF. The CDR3 DNA is TGCGCCAGCAGCCAAGATAGGGGGACAGGGTTATACGAGCAGTACTTC.

The V and J genes are TRBV27 and TRBJ2-3; tentative D call: TRBD2 (7 bases). V gave up 2 bases and J gave up 5 bases, with 14 bases separating them. This CDR3 has 15 residues. CDR1 MNHEY and CDR2 SMNVEV come from the germline V gene (reference sequence). CDR3 protein: CASSLSRGGGDTQYF. As DNA, the CDR3 is TGTGCCAGCAGTTTAAGTAGGGGGGGTGGAGATACGCAGTATTTT.

V usage is TRBV7-8 and J usage is TRBJ1-1; D perhaps matches TRBD1 (6 bases). The CDR3 has 18 amino acids. CDR1 and CDR2 from the germline V gene are SGHVS and FQNEAQ. The germline V and J ends were trimmed by 9 bases and 0 bases, with 26 bases remaining between them. DNA for the CDR3: TGTGCCAGTAGACTTCGCCTCGGGGGGACAATCATGAACACTGAAGCTTTCTTT. As protein: CASRLRLGGTIMNTEAFF.

This chain's CDR3 is CASSVAISRSGELFF. The CDR3, as DNA: TGTGCCAGCAGCGTAGCTATTTCCAGGTCCGGGGAGCTGTTTTTT. This chain connects TRBV9 to TRBJ2-2, with D uncertain. This CDR3 region has 15 residues. Trimming took off 0 bases at V and 6 bases at J, with 12 bases between the two ends. Germline loops: CDR1 SGDLS, CDR2 YYNGEE.